This T cell receptor beta chain is drawn from a study of T cells after yellow fever vaccination. This clonotype was seen only a few times. What it binds is not known. V dropped 0 bases and J dropped 6 bases, with 12 bases sitting between them. Germline V gives CDR1 LGHDT, CDR2 YNNKEL (reference sequence). The CDR3 totals 14 residues. TCRdb reprocessed the 5' RACE reads with MiXCR, giving one entry per CDR3 protein. The data show about 320,000 distinct CDR3 sequences, roughly 6.8% seen once. Study-wide results and limits: Among all clonotypes, a small share was observed in both CD4 and CD8 compartments.

V usage is TRBV3-1 and J usage is TRBJ2-7, with D unclear. The sequenced sample was PBMCs, obtained around 45 days after the first yellow fever vaccination. The TCR originated in a man between 18 and 35 years old who received the YFV17D yellow fever vaccine. CDR3 coding DNA: TGTGCCAGCAGCCAAGATTGTGGAATTGGCGAGCAGTACTTC. Protein product: CASSQDCGIGEQYF.